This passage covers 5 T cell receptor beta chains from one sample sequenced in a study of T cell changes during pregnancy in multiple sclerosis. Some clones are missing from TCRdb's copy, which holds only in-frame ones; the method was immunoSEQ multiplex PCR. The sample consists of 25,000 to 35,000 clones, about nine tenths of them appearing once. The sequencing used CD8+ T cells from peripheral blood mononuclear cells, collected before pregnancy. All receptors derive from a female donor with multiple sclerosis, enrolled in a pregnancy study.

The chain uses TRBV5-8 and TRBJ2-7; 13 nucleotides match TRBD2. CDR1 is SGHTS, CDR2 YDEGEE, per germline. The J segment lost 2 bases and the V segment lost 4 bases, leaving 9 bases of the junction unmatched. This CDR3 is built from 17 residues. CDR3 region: CASSRGTSGTHPYEQYF. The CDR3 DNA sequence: TGTGCCAGCAGCAGAGGGACTAGCGGGACCCACCCCTACGAGCAGTACTTC. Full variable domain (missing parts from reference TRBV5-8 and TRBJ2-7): EAGVTQSPTHLIKTRGQQATLRCSPISGHTSVYWYQQALGLGLQFLLWYDEGEERNRGNFPPRFSGRQFPNYSSELNVNALELEDSALYLCASSRGTSGTHPYEQYFGPGTRLTVT.

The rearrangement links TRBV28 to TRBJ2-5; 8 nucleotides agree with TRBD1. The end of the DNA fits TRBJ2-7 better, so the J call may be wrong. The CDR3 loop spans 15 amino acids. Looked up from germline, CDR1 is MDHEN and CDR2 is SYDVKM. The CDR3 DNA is TGTGCCAGCAGTTTCCCCCCGGACAGGGTACACGAGCAGTACTTC. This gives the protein CASSFPPDRVHEQYF.

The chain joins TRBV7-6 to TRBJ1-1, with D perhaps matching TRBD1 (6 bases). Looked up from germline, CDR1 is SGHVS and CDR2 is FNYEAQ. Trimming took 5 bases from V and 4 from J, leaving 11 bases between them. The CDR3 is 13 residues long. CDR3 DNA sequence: TGTGCCAGCAGCCTAACAGGGAGCACTGAAGCTTTCTTT. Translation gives CASSLTGSTEAFF.

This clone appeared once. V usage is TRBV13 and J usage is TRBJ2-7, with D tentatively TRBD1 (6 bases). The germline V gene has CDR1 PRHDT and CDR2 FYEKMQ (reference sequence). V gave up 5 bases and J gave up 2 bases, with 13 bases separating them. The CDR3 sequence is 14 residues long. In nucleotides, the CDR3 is TGTGCCAGCAGCCTTGGACGGGACACCTACGAGCAGTACTTC. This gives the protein CASSLGRDTYEQYF.

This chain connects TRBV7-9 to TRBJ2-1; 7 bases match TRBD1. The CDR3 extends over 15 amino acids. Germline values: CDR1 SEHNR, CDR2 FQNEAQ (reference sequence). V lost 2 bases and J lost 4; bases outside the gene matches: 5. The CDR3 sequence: CASSLLQGLYNEQFF. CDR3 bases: TGTGCCAGCAGCTTACTACAGGGGCTATACAATGAGCAGTTCTTC.